This T cell receptor (beta chain) appears in the sequencing data of a study of cytomegalovirus exposure and HLA in healthy donors. Study information: The use of the same platform for the 90 to 150 validation repertoires and the roughly 730 first-cohort repertoires was reported by a later analysis.

This CDR3 comprises 15 residues. Germline values: CDR1 SGHVS, CDR2 FNYEAQ. V lost 5 bases and J lost 0, with 12 bases in between. Method: immunoSEQ multiplex PCR; TCRdb's copy keeps in-frame clones and lacks some. There are about 130,000 clones in the sample; approximately 92% occur only once, and about 10% lies in the top ten. The specimen was PBMCs. This sequence joins TRBV7-6 and TRBJ2-3; no reliable D call. This TCR derives from a woman under 30 in good health and CMV-seropositive. In DNA form, the CDR3 reads TGTGCCAGCAGCACCCGGGTAACGAGCACAGATACGCAGTATTTT. Translation: CASSTRVTSTDTQYF.